The present T cell receptor (beta chain) was sequenced within a study of T-cell memory formation after mild COVID-19. Whole-study context: For the most part, TCR clusters were specific to one donor.

This CDR3 is 14 amino acids long. Germline CDR1 and CDR2: SGDLS and YYNGEE. The V end was cut by 3 bases, the J end by 5 bases, with 12 bases between. Findings and caveats of the study: Clones that contracted from day 15 to 85 had balanced CD4/CD8; later expanders were CD4+ biased. Contracting CD8+ clones were enriched in EMRA, CD4+ mainly in CM and EM.

5'RACE primed from the constant segment yielded TCR alpha and TCR beta cDNA libraries bearing sample barcodes and UMIs. TCRdb re-derived calls from the 5' RACE reads in MiXCR, one entry per CDR3 protein. The profile shows about 350,000 distinct CDR3 sequences, 25% to 30% of them singletons. Points on this clonotype: Its antigen is not identified.

The rearrangement joins TRBV9 to TRBJ2-1, with D possibly called TRBD1 or TRBD2 (5 bases each). Sequenced material: PBMCs or a T cell subset sorted from them (not recorded which). The clonotype originates from an adult woman who had mild COVID-19 (a few samples of this study predate the infection). Cell type and time point are not known. The CDR3 protein is CASSDPGTNNEQFF. In nucleotides, the CDR3 is TGTGCCAGCAGCGACCCCGGGACCAACAATGAGCAGTTCTTC.